These 20 T cell receptor beta chains share one sample of origin, sequenced in a study of CD8 T cells in Susac syndrome. After extraction with the RNeasy kit, roughly 0.45 to 1 ug of the RNA was reverse transcribed using random hexamers. TCRdb recomputed calls from the immunoSEQ multiplex PCR reads with MiXCR, one row per CDR3 protein. In the table there are 250,000 to 300,000 distinct CDR3 sequences, roughly 81% of which are singletons. The sample comprised CD8+ T cells from PBMCs. These receptors were taken from a human donor with multiple sclerosis.

The chain employs TRBV7-8 and TRBJ2-5, with D unresolved. This CDR3 is built from 14 residues. V lost 6 bases, J lost 3 bases, and 14 bases lay in between. CDR1 is SGHVS, CDR2 FQNEAQ, per germline. CDR3 nucleotides: TGTGCCAGCAGAAAAGATCTGAAGGAAGAGACCCAGTACTTC. Protein product: CASRKDLKEETQYF.

The sample holds a few counts of this clonotype. The chain recombines TRBV6-1 with TRBJ2-7; 9 bases fit TRBD1. Germline CDR1 and CDR2: MNHNS and SASEGT. This CDR3 is built from 15 residues. The J segment lost 2 bases and the V segment lost 1 base, leaving 3 bases of the junction unmatched. The CDR3: CASSEGQGEPYEQYF. The CDR3 bases are TGTGCCAGCAGTGAAGGACAGGGGGAACCCTACGAGCAGTACTTC.

The chain employs TRBV2 and TRBJ1-3, with D unclear. Germline lookup yields CDR1 SNHLY and CDR2 FYNNEI. The CDR3 contains 12 residues. The ends were cut back, 4 bases at V and 5 bases at J, with 6 bases in the middle. CDR3 protein: CASSGRRNTIYF. CDR3 DNA: TGTGCCAGCAGTGGAAGGCGAAACACCATATATTTT. The entire variable domain, with the rest obtained from reference TRBV2 and TRBJ1-3, is as follows: EPEVTQTPSHQVTQMGQEVILRCVPISNHLYFYWYRQILGQKVEFLVSFYNNEISEKSEIFDDQFSVERPDGSNFTLKIRSTKLEDSAMYFCASSGRRNTIYFGEGSWLTVV.

The rearrangement uses TRBV12-5 and TRBJ2-2; D is ambiguous. Germline lookup yields CDR1 LGHNT and CDR2 FRNRAP. Trimming stripped 4 bases from V and 10 bases from J, with 4 bases between. There are 10 residues in the CDR3. The CDR3 sequence: CASGSQELFF. The CDR3 nucleotides read TGTGCTAGTGGTTCCCAGGAGCTGTTTTTT.

This clonotype was seen a few times. V gene TRBV6-1 combines with J gene TRBJ2-7, with D unresolved. Germline V CDR1 and CDR2: MNHNS, SASEGT. Trimming stripped 5 bases from V and 3 bases from J, with 14 bases between. This CDR3 region has 14 residues. The CDR3 DNA follows: TGTGCCAGCAGTTCCCAGACGACACTCTACGAGCAGTACTTC. Its protein is CASSSQTTLYEQYF.

CDR3 coding DNA: TGTGCCAGCAGTTTATCTATCGGAGGCCCCAACAATGAGCAGTTCTTC. This encodes CASSLSIGGPNNEQFF. The J gene is TRBJ2-1, the V gene TRBV27; perhaps TRBD2 as D (5 bases). The CDR3 runs to 16 residues. Germline V gene lookup returns CDR1 MNHEY and CDR2 SMNVEV (reference sequence). Trimming removed 0 bases at V and 5 bases at J, with 14 bases between.

V is TRBV6-5 and J is TRBJ2-7; TRBD1 agrees at 10 bases. The J segment lost 3 bases and the V segment lost 0 bases, leaving 5 bases of the junction unmatched. This CDR3 has 16 amino acids. CDR1 is MNHEY, CDR2 SVGAGI, per germline. The CDR3 reads CASSYSSGQGLYEQYF. The CDR3 region has the DNA TGTGCCAGCAGTTACTCTTCGGGACAGGGGCTCTACGAGCAGTACTTC.

This rearrangement joins TRBV4-1 to TRBJ2-5; D call uncertain. Germline lookup yields CDR1 MGHRA and CDR2 YSYEKL. The germline V and J ends were trimmed by 0 bases and 3 bases, with 5 bases remaining between them. This CDR3 contains 13 residues. CDR3 amino acids: CASSQDEEETQYF. For the CDR3, the DNA is TGCGCCAGCAGCCAAGATGAAGAAGAGACCCAGTACTTC.

The CDR3: CSVEAQLQGTPYEQYF. The DNA for the CDR3 is TGCAGCGTTGAAGCCCAATTACAGGGGACACCCTACGAGCAGTACTTC. The rearrangement joins TRBV29-1 to TRBJ2-7; 7 bases are shared with TRBD1. J lost 2 bases, V lost 1 base, and 11 bases had no gene match. The CDR3 covers 16 residues. Germline lookup yields CDR1 SQVTM and CDR2 ANQGSEA.

The chain carries TRBV11-2 and TRBJ2-7; D is undetermined. The CDR3 is 12 residues long. Trimming removed 3 bases at V and 6 bases at J, with 9 bases between. Germline V CDR1 and CDR2: SGHAT, FQNNGV. CDR3 in amino acids: CASSFDGSEQYF. DNA of the CDR3: TGTGCCAGCAGCTTTGACGGGTCCGAGCAGTACTTC. Drawing the rest from reference TRBV11-2 and TRBJ2-7, the complete variable domain is EAGVAQSPRYKIIEKRQSVAFWCNPISGHATLYWYQQILGQGPKLLIQFQNNGVVDDSQLPKDRFSAERLKGVDSTLKIQPAKLEDSAVYLCASSFDGSEQYFGPGTRLTVT.

The chain couples TRBV5-5 to TRBJ2-5; D may be TRBD2 (6 bases). The CDR3 has 15 amino acids. CDR1 and CDR2 (germline): SGHKS, YYEKEE (reference sequence). V lost 4 bases and J lost 4, with 17 bases in between. CDR3 amino acids: CASSPRERARETQYF. The CDR3 region has the DNA TGTGCCAGCAGCCCCCGGGAGCGGGCTAGAGAGACCCAGTACTTC.

J is TRBJ1-1 and V is TRBV4-1; tentatively, D is TRBD1 (5 bases). Germline V lookup: CDR1 MGHRA, CDR2 YSYEKL. This CDR3 is built from 15 residues. Trimming stripped 4 bases from V and 1 base from J, with 13 bases between. CDR3 in DNA: TGCGCCAGCAGCCCAGCAGGGCGAAAGAACACTGAAGCTTTCTTT. Protein product: CASSPAGRKNTEAFF.

CDR3 DNA: TGTGCCAGCAGCCAAGGGACTAGCGTGTTTAAAAACACCGGGGAGCTGTTTTTT. It translates to CASSQGTSVFKNTGELFF. The chain links TRBV3-1 to TRBJ2-2, with 9 bases lining up with TRBD2. CDR3 length: 18 residues. Germline V gives CDR1 LGHDT, CDR2 YNNKEL (reference sequence). The V gene end was trimmed by 1 base and the J gene end by 2 bases; junction bases not matched to a gene: 8.

This chain connects TRBV4-1 to TRBJ2-7; 11 bases agree with TRBD1. This CDR3 has 15 residues. Germline lookup yields CDR1 MGHRA and CDR2 YSYEKL. V shed 0 bases, J shed 5 bases, and the junction held 3 bases outside the gene matches. The CDR3, as DNA: TGCGCCAGCAGCCAAGATAGGACAGGGGGCAACGAGCAGTACTTC. Residues: CASSQDRTGGNEQYF.

The chain carries TRBV12-3 or TRBV12-4 and TRBJ1-2; D is possibly TRBD1 (5 bases). This CDR3 contains 12 residues. Trimming cost V 2 bases and J 8 bases, with 9 bases left between them. The CDR3 coding sequence is TGTGCCAGCAGTTTACAGGGTTCGGGCTACACCTTC. This sequence encodes CASSLQGSGYTF.

The table lists this clonotype with a count of one. The CDR3 DNA sequence: TGTGCCAGCAGTACCGGGACTATCGACCCCCGGCCGTACGAGCAGTACTTC. It yields the protein CASSTGTIDPRPYEQYF. V and J are TRBV27 and TRBJ2-7, with 7 nucleotides matching TRBD2. With 5 bases clipped from V and 4 bases from J, the junction kept 17 bases outside the gene matches. The V gene's germline CDR1 is MNHEY and CDR2 SMNVEV (reference sequence). This CDR3 is 17 amino acids long.

The chain links TRBV3-1 to TRBJ2-1, with 7 positions matching TRBD2. The CDR3 is made up of 17 amino acids. The ends lost 0 bases at V and 7 bases at J; junction bases unmatched: 12. The germline gives CDR1 LGHDT, CDR2 YNNKEL (reference sequence). This CDR3 is CASSQDFLGEGPNEQFF. The CDR3 DNA reads as TGTGCCAGCAGCCAAGATTTCCTGGGGGAGGGCCCAAATGAGCAGTTCTTC.

The chain couples TRBV12-3 or TRBV12-4 to TRBJ2-5, with D unresolved. V gave up 3 bases and J gave up 4 bases, with 9 bases separating them. This CDR3 is 13 amino acids long. The CDR3 nucleotides read TGTGCCAGCAGTTTGGGTCCCGGAGAGACCCAGTACTTC. Translation: CASSLGPGETQYF.

The chain couples TRBV3-1 to TRBJ2-5; 7 bases are a match to TRBD2. The CDR3 covers 15 residues. Germline V gene sequence: CDR1 LGHDT, CDR2 YNNKEL (reference sequence). The V and J ends lost 3 bases and 3 bases, in that order; junction bases with no gene match: 7. The CDR3 spells CASSHPRGEKETQYF. DNA for the CDR3: TGTGCCAGCAGCCACCCTCGGGGGGAAAAAGAGACCCAGTACTTC.

CDR3 loop: CASTSGQRRETQYF. CDR3 bases: TGTGCCAGCACCTCGGGCCAAAGGAGGGAGACCCAGTACTTC. The chain combines TRBV28 with TRBJ2-5; TRBD2 is a possible D gene (5 bases). The CDR3 contains 14 residues. V was shortened by 7 bases and J by 5 bases, with 17 bases between the two germline ends. The germline V gene has CDR1 MDHEN and CDR2 SYDVKM.